Listed below are T cell receptor beta chains from one sample, sequenced in a study of shared clonotypes between healthy human individuals. Produced via immunoSEQ multiplex PCR; TCRdb's table is partial and in-frame only. This table has roughly 2.2 million clones, around 90% appearing once. The sample comprised naive CD4+ T cells from PBMCs. These receptors were taken from a man aged 18 to 29 in good health. Some clones in this sample may be carry-over from other donors' samples. Each CDR3 is given with its conserved first and last residue. Fields, in order: D gene, V gene, J gene, clone size, CDR3 DNA, CDR3 protein. D genes are given only for firm matches. Clone sizes are given selectively: once, few, many, or a class where the clone is expanded.

TRBD2	TRBV5-1	TRBJ2-2	.	TGCGCCAGCAGCCCCCTCGGCGGTAGCGGGGCCGGGGAGCTGTTTTTT	CASSPLGGSGAGELFF
.	TRBV10-3	TRBJ2-7	.	TGTGCCATCAGTGAGTCGAGGGTCGGCTACGAGCAGTACTTC	CAISESRVGYEQYF
.	TRBV18	TRBJ1-1	few	TGTGCCAGCTCACCAAACCCGGAAACTGAAGCTTTCTTT	CASSPNPETEAFF
TRBD1	TRBV27	TRBJ1-2	.	TGTGCCAGCTACAAGGCCGGGACAGGGTTTAATGGCTACACCTTC	CASYKAGTGFNGYTF
.	TRBV6-6	TRBJ1-1	few	TGTGCCAGCAGCTCCTCGGCGAACACTGAAGCTTTCTTT	CASSSSANTEAFF
TRBD1	TRBV25-1	TRBJ1-6	.	TGTGCCAGCAGTTCTCGGACAGGGGGGAATTCACCCCTCCACTTT	CASSSRTGGNSPLHF
TRBD1	TRBV29-1	TRBJ1-1	.	TGCAGCGCGGGACAGGCGATAGAAGCTTTCTTT	CSAGQAIEAFF
.	TRBV6-4	TRBJ2-1	.	TGTGCCAGCAGTGACTCGAGGGCCGGTTACAATGAGCAGTTCTTC	CASSDSRAGYNEQFF
.	TRBV4-2	TRBJ2-2	.	TGTGCCAGCAGCCAAGTCTTAGAGGGTACCCCTGAGCTGTTTTTT	CASSQVLEGTPELFF
TRBD1	TRBV5-4	TRBJ2-3	.	TGTGCCAGCAGCGAAGGGACAGGGGGTGGGGATACGCAGTATTTT	CASSEGTGGGDTQYF
.	TRBV18	TRBJ2-2	.	TGTGCCAGCTCACTAGAGCAGATACCGAACACCGGGGAGCTGTTTTTT	CASSLEQIPNTGELFF
.	TRBV4-2	TRBJ2-5	.	TGTGCCAGCAGCCAAGTACCAGCGCAAGAGACCCAGTACTTC	CASSQVPAQETQYF
.	TRBV15	TRBJ2-7	.	TGTGCCACCAGCAGAGTAGGGGGCTACGAGCAGTACTTC	CATSRVGGYEQYF
.	TRBV9	TRBJ2-3	.	TGTGCCAGCAGCCCCCATCTCCGCACAGATACGCAGTATTTT	CASSPHLRTDTQYF
TRBD1	TRBV5-1	TRBJ2-1	.	TGCGCCAGCAGCCGGGACAGGACCTCAAAGCAGTTCTTC	CASSRDRTSKQFF
.	TRBV7-2	TRBJ2-1	.	TGTGCCAGCAGATTAGCGGCACCGGCCTACAATGAGCAGTTCTTC	CASRLAAPAYNEQFF
.	TRBV27	TRBJ2-2	.	TGTGCCAGCAGTTTCTTTGTCTCTACCGGGGAGCTGTTTTTT	CASSFFVSTGELFF
TRBD1	TRBV5-5	TRBJ2-7	.	TGTGCCAGCAGCTGGACAGGGGGCAACGAGCAGTACTTC	CASSWTGGNEQYF
.	TRBV20-1	TRBJ1-2	.	TGCAGTGCTAGAGATCGGGGGGGCTGCACCTTC	CSARDRGGCTF
.	TRBV5-1	TRBJ1-2	.	TGCGCCAGCAGCTTGGAATGGGGGGATAACTATGGCTACACCTTC	CASSLEWGDNYGYTF
TRBD2	TRBV29-1	TRBJ2-1	.	TGCAGCGTTGAAGGGGGCGGGAGGGCCAACAATGAGCAGTTCTTC	CSVEGGGRANNEQFF
.	TRBV6-6	TRBJ1-4	.	TGTGCCAGCACTTATACTAGTGAAAAACTGTTTTTT	CASTYTSEKLFF
TRBD1	TRBV18	TRBJ2-1	.	TGTGCCAGCTCCCCCGGGACAGGGGGGGCCCATGAGCAGTTCTTC	CASSPGTGGAHEQFF
TRBD1	TRBV7-3	TRBJ2-2	.	TGTGCCAGCAGCTTATTGCCAGGGGGCGTTGTCACCGGGGAGCTGTTTTTT	CASSLLPGGVVTGELFF
.	TRBV7-9	TRBJ1-2	.	TGTGCCAGCAGCCGTCAGGGGCGCCCCTATGGCTACACCTTC	CASSRQGRPYGYTF
.	TRBV15	TRBJ2-7	.	TGTGCCACCAGCAGAGATCAGGGCAGATACCACGAGCAGTACTTC	CATSRDQGRYHEQYF
.	TRBV9	TRBJ2-2	once	TGTGCCAGCAGCCGGGACTCCGTGCCGGTCGGGGAGCTGTTTTTT	CASSRDSVPVGELFF